This T cell receptor (beta chain) was sequenced for a study of cytomegalovirus exposure and HLA in healthy donors. The PCR made use of 60 Vbeta and 13 Jbeta primers. Sequencing was performed with immunoSEQ multiplex PCR; in TCRdb, only in-frame clones are kept and a portion is missing. In total, the table holds around 97,000 clones. This CDR3 is built from 13 residues. Germline CDR1 is MNHEY and CDR2 is SVGAGI. V shed 4 bases, J shed 6 bases, and the junction held 5 bases outside the gene matches. The sequencing sample was made of PBMCs. The chain links TRBV6-5 to TRBJ1-2; TRBD1 agrees at 7 bases. The clonotype originates from a man aged 35 to 55 in good health and CMV-seronegative. The CDR3 here is CASSFTGEHGYTF. The CDR3 DNA reads TGTGCCAGCAGTTTTACAGGGGAGCATGGCTACACCTTC.